This is a list of T cell receptor beta chains from one sample in a study of blood T cell repertoires in COVID-19. Measured with immunoSEQ multiplex PCR; TCRdb has only the in-frame clones, and not every one. Among about 480,000 clones listed, roughly 88% were seen once. Material: PBMCs or T cells enriched from blood (not recorded which). These receptors were collected from a woman in her thirties or forties who had recovered from COVID-19. Each CDR3 is given with its conserved first and last residue. A D gene is named only where the DNA matches it firmly. Size tells how often a clone was seen (once, few, many) or the class of an expanded clone, and some rows leave it out.

cdr3_nt,cdr3_aa,clone_size,v_call,d_call,cdr3_length,j_call
TGCGCCAGCAGCTTGGCCCTGGCAGGGGGTGGCTATGGCTACACCTTC,CASSLALAGGGYGYTF,.,TRBV5-1,TRBD1,16,TRBJ1-2
TGCGCCAGCAGTCGAGAGGGTGCTAGCGGGAGGGACGAGCAGTACTTC,CASSREGASGRDEQYF,.,TRBV4-1,TRBD2,16,TRBJ2-7
TGTGCCAGCAGCCAACAGACATACGCTAACTATGGCTACACCTTC,CASSQQTYANYGYTF,once,TRBV13,.,15,TRBJ1-2
TGTGCCAGTAGTATAGGCGGGCTAGGCTATAGCAATCAGCCCCAGCATTTT,CASSIGGLGYSNQPQHF,.,TRBV19,.,17,TRBJ1-5
TGTGCCAGTAGTATCCTAGCGGGAGCCTACGAGCAGTACTTC,CASSILAGAYEQYF,.,TRBV19,TRBD2,14,TRBJ2-7
TGTGCCAGCAGCCAGACGGCAGGGGCGGGCACAGATACGCAGTATTTT,CASSQTAGAGTDTQYF,.,TRBV7-9,.,16,TRBJ2-3
TGTGCCTGGAGAAACGAGGCTAACTATGGCTACACCTTC,CAWRNEANYGYTF,.,TRBV30,.,13,TRBJ1-2
TGTGCCAGCAGGTGGGGGGCGGGAGGAGTAGTAGAGCAGTACTTC,CASRWGAGGVVEQYF,.,TRBV7-2,TRBD2,15,TRBJ2-7
TGTGCCAGCAGTGACAGGTCTCGAGGAAACACCATATATTTT,CASSDRSRGNTIYF,.,TRBV6-1,.,14,TRBJ1-3
TGTGCCAGCATGCCGGGACAGGAAAGCAATCAGCCCCAGCATTTT,CASMPGQESNQPQHF,.,TRBV2,TRBD1,15,TRBJ1-5
TGTGCCAGCAGCTTGAGGGGACAGGGTCAGCCCCAGCATTTT,CASSLRGQGQPQHF,.,TRBV5-4,TRBD1,14,TRBJ1-5
TGCGCCAGCAGCGTGGATATTGGAACTCAGGGGAAAGCTTTCTTT,CASSVDIGTQGKAFF,.,TRBV5-1,.,15,TRBJ1-1
TGTGCCAGCAGGATCGGGGGGCAGGGAACTTACGAGCAGTACTTC,CASRIGGQGTYEQYF,once,TRBV7-2,.,15,TRBJ2-7
TGTGCCAGCAGAGGGAGGGATGAAAAACTGTTTTTT,CASRGRDEKLFF,.,TRBV12-3/TRBV12-4,.,12,TRBJ1-4
TGTGCCAGCAGCTCACAATACCAAGAGACCCAGTACTTC,CASSSQYQETQYF,once,TRBV5-4,.,13,TRBJ2-5
TGTGCCAGCAGCTTGCAAGGGGCTGACTATGGCTACACCTTC,CASSLQGADYGYTF,.,TRBV5-8,.,14,TRBJ1-2
TGTGCCATCAGTGAGTCTGGTAGCAAGGAGACCCAGTACTTC,CAISESGSKETQYF,.,TRBV10-3,.,14,TRBJ2-5
TGCGCCAGCAGCTTGTCCCCGGGACAGGGGGCCGGTAACACTGAAGCTTTCTTT,CASSLSPGQGAGNTEAFF,.,TRBV5-1,TRBD1,18,TRBJ1-1
TGCAGTGCTAGTGGGGGGGTGAACACTGAAGCTTTCTTT,CSASGGVNTEAFF,.,TRBV20-1,.,13,TRBJ1-1
TGTGCCAGCAGTCTCCTAGCGGGAGTAATAAATGAGCAGTTCTTC,CASSLLAGVINEQFF,.,TRBV6-2/TRBV6-3,TRBD2,15,TRBJ2-1
TGTGCCAGCAGCTCCCAAGCGTCTCTAGACACTGAAGCTTTCTTT,CASSSQASLDTEAFF,few,TRBV6-2/TRBV6-3,.,15,TRBJ1-1
TGTGCCAGTAGTCCGACCGGGACAGGAGGAAAAGAAAAACTGTTTTTT,CASSPTGTGGKEKLFF,.,TRBV19,TRBD1,16,TRBJ1-4
TGCAGTGCTAGTCGGACTAGCGGGAGTCAACGTAACACAGATACGCAGTATTTT,CSASRTSGSQRNTDTQYF,.,TRBV20-1,TRBD2,18,TRBJ2-3
TGTGCCAGCAGACGACCGGGACAGGGTAATTCACCCCTCCACTTT,CASRRPGQGNSPLHF,.,TRBV11-2,TRBD1,15,TRBJ1-6
TGCGCCAGCAGCGAGCCCGGGGGGGATGAAGCTTTCTTT,CASSEPGGDEAFF,.,TRBV5-1,.,13,TRBJ1-1
TGTGCCACCAGCAGAGATCGTCAGATGAACACTGAAGCTTTCTTT,CATSRDRQMNTEAFF,.,TRBV15,.,15,TRBJ1-1
TGCGCCAGCAGCCCTCTAGGAAGGGGAGATACGCAGTATTTT,CASSPLGRGDTQYF,.,TRBV5-1,.,14,TRBJ2-3
TGTGCCAGCAGCCCGGCCGGGTTGCGCGGCACTGAAGCTTTCTTT,CASSPAGLRGTEAFF,.,TRBV7-6,.,15,TRBJ1-1
TGTGCCAGCAGCTTAGCGTTTGGACGGGAGGACTACGAGCAGTACTTC,CASSLAFGREDYEQYF,.,TRBV7-9,TRBD2,16,TRBJ2-7
TGCGCCAGCAGCCCCCACAGAATCGACAGGGATGTTGGTGGCTACACCTTC,CASSPHRIDRDVGGYTF,.,TRBV5-1,TRBD1,17,TRBJ1-2
TGTGCCATCAGTGCGGGACTAGCGGGAGGTGGTGAGCAGTTCTTC,CAISAGLAGGGEQFF,.,TRBV10-3,TRBD2,15,TRBJ2-1
TGTGCCAGCAGCTTGGCCAGGACTCGAGAGACCCAGTACTTC,CASSLARTRETQYF,.,TRBV7-2,.,14,TRBJ2-5
TGTGCCAGCAGCTTATTCTTAGGAGATAGCAATCAGCCCCAGCATTTT,CASSLFLGDSNQPQHF,.,TRBV7-2,.,16,TRBJ1-5
TGTGCCAGCACCAACTATGATCAGCCCCAGCATTTT,CASTNYDQPQHF,.,TRBV6-6,.,12,TRBJ1-5
TGTGCCAGCAGTCCCACCCTGACTAGCTATGAGACAGATACGCAGTATTTT,CASSPTLTSYETDTQYF,.,TRBV27,TRBD2,17,TRBJ2-3
TGTGCCAGCAGTTTACGACAGGGGGGCGTAAACACCATATATTTT,CASSLRQGGVNTIYF,.,TRBV27,TRBD1,15,TRBJ1-3
TGCGCCAGCAGTGAGTCTTTCAGAGGAAGTGACTACGAGCAGTACTTC,CASSESFRGSDYEQYF,.,TRBV10-2,.,16,TRBJ2-7
TGCGCCAGCAGCTTGGGTTGGACTAGCGGGAAGAACGAGCAGTACTTC,CASSLGWTSGKNEQYF,.,TRBV5-1,TRBD2,16,TRBJ2-7
TGCGCCAGCAGCTTCGGGACTGAATACAATGAGCAGTTCTTC,CASSFGTEYNEQFF,.,TRBV5-1,.,14,TRBJ2-1
TGTGCCAGCAGCTGGCGGACAGGTACTGGCTACACCTTC,CASSWRTGTGYTF,.,TRBV7-2,TRBD1,13,TRBJ1-2
TGTGCCAGCAGTTTAACGGGACAGGGGGGCTACACCTTC,CASSLTGQGGYTF,.,TRBV12-3/TRBV12-4,TRBD1,13,TRBJ1-2
TGTGCCTGGGCCGGACAGGACAACTCCTACGAGCAGTACTTC,CAWAGQDNSYEQYF,.,TRBV30,TRBD1,14,TRBJ2-7